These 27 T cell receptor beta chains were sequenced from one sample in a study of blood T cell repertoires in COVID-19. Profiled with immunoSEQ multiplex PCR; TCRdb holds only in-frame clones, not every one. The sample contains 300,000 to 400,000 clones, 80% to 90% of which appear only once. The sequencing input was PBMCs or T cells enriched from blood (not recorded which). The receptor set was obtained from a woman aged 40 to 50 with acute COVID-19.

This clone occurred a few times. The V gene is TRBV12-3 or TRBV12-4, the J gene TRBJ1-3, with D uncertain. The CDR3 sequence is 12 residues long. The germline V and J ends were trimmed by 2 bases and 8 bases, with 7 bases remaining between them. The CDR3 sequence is CASSLLRDTIYF. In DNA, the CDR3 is TGTGCCAGCAGTTTACTACGGGACACCATATATTTT.

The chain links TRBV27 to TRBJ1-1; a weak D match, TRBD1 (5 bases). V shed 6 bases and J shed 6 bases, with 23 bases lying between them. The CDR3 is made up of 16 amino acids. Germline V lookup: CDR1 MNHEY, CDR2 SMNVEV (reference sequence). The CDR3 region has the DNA TGTGCCAGCAGAAAGCACCGGGACTTAGTAGACGCTGAAGCTTTCTTT. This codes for CASRKHRDLVDAEAFF.

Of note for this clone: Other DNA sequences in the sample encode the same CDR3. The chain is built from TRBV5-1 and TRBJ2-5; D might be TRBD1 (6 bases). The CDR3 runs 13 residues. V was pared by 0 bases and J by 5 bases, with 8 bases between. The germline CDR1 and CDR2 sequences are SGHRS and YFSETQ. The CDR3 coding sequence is TGCGCCAGCAGCTTGGGGGGGCGGGAGACCCAGTACTTC. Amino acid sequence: CASSLGGRETQYF.

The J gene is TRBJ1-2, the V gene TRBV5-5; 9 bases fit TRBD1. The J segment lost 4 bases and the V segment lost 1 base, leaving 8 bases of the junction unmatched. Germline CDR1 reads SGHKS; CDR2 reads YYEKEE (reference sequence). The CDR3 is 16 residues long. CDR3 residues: CASSLRGQGMAYGYTF. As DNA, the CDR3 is TGTGCCAGCAGCTTGAGGGGACAGGGAATGGCCTATGGCTACACCTTC.

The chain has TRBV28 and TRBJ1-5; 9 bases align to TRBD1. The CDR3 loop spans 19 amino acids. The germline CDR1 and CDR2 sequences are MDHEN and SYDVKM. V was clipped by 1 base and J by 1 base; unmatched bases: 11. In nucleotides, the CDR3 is TGTGCCAGCAGTTTATTCTCTTTTCTTGGGACAGGGAGCAATCAGCCCCAGCATTTT. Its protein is CASSLFSFLGTGSNQPQHF.

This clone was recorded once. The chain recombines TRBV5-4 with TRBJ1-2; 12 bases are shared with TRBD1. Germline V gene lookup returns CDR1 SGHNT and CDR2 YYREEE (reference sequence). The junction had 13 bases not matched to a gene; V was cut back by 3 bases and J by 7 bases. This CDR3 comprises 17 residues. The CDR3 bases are TGTGCCAGCAGCTCCCGAACGGGACAGGGGGCTGGGGTTGGCTACACCTTC. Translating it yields CASSSRTGQGAGVGYTF.

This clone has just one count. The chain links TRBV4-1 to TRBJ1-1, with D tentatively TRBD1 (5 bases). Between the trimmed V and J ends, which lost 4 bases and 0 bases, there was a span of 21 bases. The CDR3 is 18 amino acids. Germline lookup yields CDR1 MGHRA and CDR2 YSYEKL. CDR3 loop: CASSPWPRGERMNTEAFF. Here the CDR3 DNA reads TGCGCCAGCAGCCCCTGGCCTCGGGGGGAAAGAATGAACACTGAAGCTTTCTTT.

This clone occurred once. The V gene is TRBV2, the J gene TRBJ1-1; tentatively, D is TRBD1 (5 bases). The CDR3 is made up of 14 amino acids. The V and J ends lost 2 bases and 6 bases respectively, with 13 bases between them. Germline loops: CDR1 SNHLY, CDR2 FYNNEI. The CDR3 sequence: CASSELGGSSEAFF. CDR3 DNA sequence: TGTGCCAGCAGTGAATTGGGGGGAAGCTCTGAAGCTTTCTTT. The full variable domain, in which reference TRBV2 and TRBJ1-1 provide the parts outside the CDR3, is EPEVTQTPSHQVTQMGQEVILRCVPISNHLYFYWYRQILGQKVEFLVSFYNNEISEKSEIFDDQFSVERPDGSNFTLKIRSTKLEDSAMYFCASSELGGSSEAFFGQGTRLTVV.

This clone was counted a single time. The CDR3 DNA reads TGTGCCAGCAGCCGGACACAGACTGACAATGAGCAGTTCTTC. Its translation: CASSRTQTDNEQFF. The chain recombines TRBV3-1 (or the pseudogene TRBV3-2) with TRBJ2-1, with a weak D call TRBD1 (5 bases). Germline values: CDR1 LGHDT, CDR2 YNNKEL (reference sequence). The CDR3 length is 14 residues. V lost 4 bases and J lost 5, with 12 bases in between.

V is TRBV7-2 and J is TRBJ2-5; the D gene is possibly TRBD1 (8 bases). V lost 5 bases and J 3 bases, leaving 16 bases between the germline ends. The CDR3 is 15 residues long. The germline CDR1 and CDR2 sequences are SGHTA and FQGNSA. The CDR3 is CASSTGGRGEETQYF. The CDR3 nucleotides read TGTGCCAGCAGCACAGGGGGACGGGGGGAAGAGACCCAGTACTTC.

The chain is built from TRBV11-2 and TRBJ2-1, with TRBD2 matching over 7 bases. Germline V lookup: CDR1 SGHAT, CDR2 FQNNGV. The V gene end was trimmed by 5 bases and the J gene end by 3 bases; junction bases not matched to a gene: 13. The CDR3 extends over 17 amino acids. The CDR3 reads CASSPNWGGSSYNEQFF. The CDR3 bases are TGTGCCAGCAGCCCAAACTGGGGCGGGAGTAGCTACAATGAGCAGTTCTTC.

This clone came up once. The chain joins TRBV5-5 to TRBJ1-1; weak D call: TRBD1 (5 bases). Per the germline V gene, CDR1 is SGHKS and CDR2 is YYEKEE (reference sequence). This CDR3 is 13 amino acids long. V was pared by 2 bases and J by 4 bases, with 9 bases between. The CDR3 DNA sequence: TGTGCCAGCAGCTTTGGGGGGGGCACTGAAGCTTTCTTT. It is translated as CASSFGGGTEAFF.

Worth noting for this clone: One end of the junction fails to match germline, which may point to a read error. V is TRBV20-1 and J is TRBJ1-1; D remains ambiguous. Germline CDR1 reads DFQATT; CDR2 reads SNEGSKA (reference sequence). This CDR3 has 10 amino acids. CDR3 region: CSPTAPVPIF. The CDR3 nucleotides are TGCAGTCCCACCGCCCCGGTTCCGATCTTT.

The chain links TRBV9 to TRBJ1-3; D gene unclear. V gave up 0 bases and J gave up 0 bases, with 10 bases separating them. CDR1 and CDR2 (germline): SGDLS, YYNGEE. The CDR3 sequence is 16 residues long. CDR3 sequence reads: CASSVGAPNSGNTIYF. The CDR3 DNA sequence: TGTGCCAGCAGCGTAGGAGCCCCGAACTCTGGAAACACCATATATTTT.

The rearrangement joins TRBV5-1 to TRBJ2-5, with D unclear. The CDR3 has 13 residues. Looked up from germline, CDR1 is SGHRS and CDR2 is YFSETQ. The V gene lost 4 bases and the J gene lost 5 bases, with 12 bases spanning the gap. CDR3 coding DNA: TGCGCCAGCAGCCCTTCAACTTTGGAGACCCAGTACTTC. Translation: CASSPSTLETQYF.

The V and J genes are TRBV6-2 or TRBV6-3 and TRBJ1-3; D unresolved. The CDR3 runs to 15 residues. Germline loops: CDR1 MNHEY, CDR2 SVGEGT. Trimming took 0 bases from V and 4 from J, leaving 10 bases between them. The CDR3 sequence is CASSYSENTGNTIYF. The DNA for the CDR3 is TGTGCCAGCAGTTACTCCGAGAATACGGGAAACACCATATATTTT.

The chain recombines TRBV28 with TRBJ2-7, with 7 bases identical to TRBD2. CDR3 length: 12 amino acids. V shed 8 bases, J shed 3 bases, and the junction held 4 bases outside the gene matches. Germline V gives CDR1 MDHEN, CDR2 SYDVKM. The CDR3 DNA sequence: TGTGCCAGCCAAAGCGGGGACTACGAGCAGTACTTC. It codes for CASQSGDYEQYF.

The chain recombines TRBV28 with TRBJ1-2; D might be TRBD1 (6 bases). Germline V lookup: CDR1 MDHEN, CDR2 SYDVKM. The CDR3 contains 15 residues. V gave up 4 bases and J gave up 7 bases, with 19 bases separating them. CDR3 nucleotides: TGTGCCAGCAGTTCGCGTCAGTTACAGGGACGTGGCTACACCTTC. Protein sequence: CASSSRQLQGRGYTF.

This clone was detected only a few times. CDR3 loop: CASSSLGGTTLNEQFF. CDR3 in DNA: TGTGCCAGCAGCTCCTTGGGGGGGACTACTTTAAATGAGCAGTTCTTC. The chain combines TRBV7-9 with TRBJ2-1; 7 bases fit TRBD2. In germline, CDR1 is SEHNR, CDR2 FQNEAQ (reference sequence). The CDR3 is 16 residues long. Trimming cost V 4 bases and J 7 bases; bases outside gene matches: 13.

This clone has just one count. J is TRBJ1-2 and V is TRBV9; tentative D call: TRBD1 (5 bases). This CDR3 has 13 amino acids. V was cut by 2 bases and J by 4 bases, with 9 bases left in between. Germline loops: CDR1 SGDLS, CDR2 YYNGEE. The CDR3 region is CASSVAGIYGYTF. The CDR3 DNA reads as TGTGCCAGCAGCGTCGCAGGGATCTATGGCTACACCTTC.

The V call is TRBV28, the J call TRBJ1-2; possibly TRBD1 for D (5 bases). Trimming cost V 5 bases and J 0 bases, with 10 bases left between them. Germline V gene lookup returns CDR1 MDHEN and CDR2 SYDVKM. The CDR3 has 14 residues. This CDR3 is CASSQDTTNYGYTF. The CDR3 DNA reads TGTGCCAGCAGTCAGGACACCACTAACTATGGCTACACCTTC.

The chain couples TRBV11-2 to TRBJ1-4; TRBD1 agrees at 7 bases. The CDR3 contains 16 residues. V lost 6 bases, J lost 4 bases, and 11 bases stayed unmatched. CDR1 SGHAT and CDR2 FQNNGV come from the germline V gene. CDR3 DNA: TGTGCCAGCAGTCAGACCGCACAGGGGATTAATGAAAAACTGTTTTTT. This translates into CASSQTAQGINEKLFF.

In nucleotides, the CDR3 is TGTGCCAGCAGTAACGCCGGGACAGTCCAGCCCCAGCATTTT. Amino acids: CASSNAGTVQPQHF. V and J are TRBV28 and TRBJ1-5, with TRBD1 matching 7 bases. Germline CDR1 reads MDHEN; CDR2 reads SYDVKM. The trim removed 5 bases at V and 7 bases at J, leaving 8 bases unmatched. The CDR3 runs 14 residues.

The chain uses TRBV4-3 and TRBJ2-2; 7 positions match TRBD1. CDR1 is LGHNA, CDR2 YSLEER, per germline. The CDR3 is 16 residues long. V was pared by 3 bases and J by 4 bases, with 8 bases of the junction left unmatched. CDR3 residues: CASSQALGGPTGELFF. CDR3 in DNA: TGCGCCAGCAGCCAGGCTCTAGGGGGCCCCACCGGGGAGCTGTTTTTT.

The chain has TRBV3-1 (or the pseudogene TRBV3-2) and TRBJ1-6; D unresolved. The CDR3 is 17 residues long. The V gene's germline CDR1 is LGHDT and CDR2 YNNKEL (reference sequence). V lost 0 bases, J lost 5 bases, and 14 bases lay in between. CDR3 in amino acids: CASSQDTWQEDNSPLHF. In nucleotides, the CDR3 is TGTGCCAGCAGCCAAGATACATGGCAGGAGGATAATTCACCCCTCCACTTT.

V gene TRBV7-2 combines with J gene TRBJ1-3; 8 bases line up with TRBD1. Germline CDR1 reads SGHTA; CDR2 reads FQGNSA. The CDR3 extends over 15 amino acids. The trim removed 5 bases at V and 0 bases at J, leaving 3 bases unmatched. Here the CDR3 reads CASSRTGFSGNTIYF. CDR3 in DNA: TGTGCCAGCAGCAGGACAGGGTTCTCTGGAAACACCATATATTTT.

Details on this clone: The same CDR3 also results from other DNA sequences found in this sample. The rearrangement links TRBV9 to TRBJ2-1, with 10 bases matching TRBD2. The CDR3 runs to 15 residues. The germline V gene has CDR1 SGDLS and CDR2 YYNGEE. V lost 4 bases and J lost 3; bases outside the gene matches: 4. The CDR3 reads CASSPRLAGYNEQFF. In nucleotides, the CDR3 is TGTGCCAGCAGCCCCCGACTAGCGGGCTACAATGAGCAGTTCTTC. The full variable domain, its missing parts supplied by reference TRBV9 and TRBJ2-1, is DSGVTQTPKHLITATGQRVTLRCSPRSGDLSVYWYQQSLDQGLQFLIQYYNGEERAKGNILERFSAQQFPDLHSELNLSSLELGDSALYFCASSPRLAGYNEQFFGPGTRLTVL.